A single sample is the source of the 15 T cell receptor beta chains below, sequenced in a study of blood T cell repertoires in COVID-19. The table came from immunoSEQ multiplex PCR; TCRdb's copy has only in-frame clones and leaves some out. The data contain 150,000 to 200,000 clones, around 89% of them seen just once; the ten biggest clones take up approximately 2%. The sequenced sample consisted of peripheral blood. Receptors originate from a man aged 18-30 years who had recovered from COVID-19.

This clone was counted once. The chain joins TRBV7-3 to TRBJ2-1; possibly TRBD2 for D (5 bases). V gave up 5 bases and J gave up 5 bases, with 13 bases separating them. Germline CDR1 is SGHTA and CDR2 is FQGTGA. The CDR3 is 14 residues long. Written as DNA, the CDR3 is TGTGCCAGCAGCCCTGCGGGTCCTAACAATGAGCAGTTCTTC. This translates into CASSPAGPNNEQFF.

The CDR3 protein is CASSAWTGVGTGELFF. As DNA, the CDR3 is TGTGCCAGCAGCGCGTGGACAGGGGTTGGCACCGGGGAGCTGTTTTTT. The V gene is TRBV7-9, the J gene TRBJ2-2; 9 nucleotides align to TRBD1. The CDR3 extends over 16 amino acids. Trimming cost V 5 bases and J 4 bases; bases outside gene matches: 8. Looked up from germline, CDR1 is SEHNR and CDR2 is FQNEAQ (reference sequence).

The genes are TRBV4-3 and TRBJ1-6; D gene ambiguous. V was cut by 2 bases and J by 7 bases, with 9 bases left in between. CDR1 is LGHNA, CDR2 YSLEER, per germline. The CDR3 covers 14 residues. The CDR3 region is CASSQRSRNSPLHF. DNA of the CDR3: TGCGCCAGCAGCCAACGGTCTCGAAATTCACCCCTCCACTTT.

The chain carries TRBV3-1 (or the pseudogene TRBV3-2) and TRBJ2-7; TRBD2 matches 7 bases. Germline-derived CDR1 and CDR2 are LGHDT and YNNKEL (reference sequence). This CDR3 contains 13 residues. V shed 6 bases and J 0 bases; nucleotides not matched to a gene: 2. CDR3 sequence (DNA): TGTGCCAGCAGGCGGGAGAGCTCCTACGAGCAGTACTTC. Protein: CASRRESSYEQYF.

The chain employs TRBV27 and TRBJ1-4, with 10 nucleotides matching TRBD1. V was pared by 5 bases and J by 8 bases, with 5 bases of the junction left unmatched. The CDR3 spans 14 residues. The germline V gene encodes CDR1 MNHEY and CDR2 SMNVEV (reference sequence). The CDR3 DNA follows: TGTGCCAGCAGTCGACAGGGGGCTCGGGAAAAACTGTTTTTT. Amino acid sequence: CASSRQGAREKLFF.

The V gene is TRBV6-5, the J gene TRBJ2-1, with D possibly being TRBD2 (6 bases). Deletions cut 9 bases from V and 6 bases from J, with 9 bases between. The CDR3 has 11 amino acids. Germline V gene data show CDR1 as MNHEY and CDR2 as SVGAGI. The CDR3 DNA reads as TGTGCCAGTAGGGACTTCAATGAGCAGTTCTTC. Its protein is CASRDFNEQFF.

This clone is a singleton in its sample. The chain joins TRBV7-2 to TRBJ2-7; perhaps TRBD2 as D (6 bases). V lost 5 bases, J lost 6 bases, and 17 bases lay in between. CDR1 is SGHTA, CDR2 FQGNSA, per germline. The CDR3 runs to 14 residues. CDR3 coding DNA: TGTGCCAGCAGCCCGGGACTCATACAGCCCGAGCAGTACTTC. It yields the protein CASSPGLIQPEQYF.

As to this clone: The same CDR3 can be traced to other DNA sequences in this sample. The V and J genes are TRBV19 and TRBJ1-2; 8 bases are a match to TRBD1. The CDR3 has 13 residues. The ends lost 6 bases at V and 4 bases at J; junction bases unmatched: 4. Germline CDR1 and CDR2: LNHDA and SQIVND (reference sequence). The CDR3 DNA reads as TGTGCCAGTAGCCGACAGGGGACCTATGGCTACACCTTC. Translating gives CASSRQGTYGYTF.

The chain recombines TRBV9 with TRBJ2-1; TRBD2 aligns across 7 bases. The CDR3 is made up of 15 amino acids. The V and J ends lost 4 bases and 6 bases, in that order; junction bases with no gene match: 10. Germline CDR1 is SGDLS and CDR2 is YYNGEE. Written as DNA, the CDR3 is TGTGCCAGCAGCCCCCATGGAGGGAGGGGCAATGAGCAGTTCTTC. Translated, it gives CASSPHGGRGNEQFF.

The CDR3 loop is CASSQASSPTDTQYF. The CDR3 DNA reads as TGTGCCAGCAGCCAAGCTAGCAGCCCCACAGATACGCAGTATTTT. The gene calls are TRBV4-2 and TRBJ2-3; weak D call: TRBD2 (5 bases). V lost 1 base, J lost 2 bases, and 10 bases lay in between. The CDR3 spans 15 residues. In germline, CDR1 is LGHNA, CDR2 YNFKEQ.

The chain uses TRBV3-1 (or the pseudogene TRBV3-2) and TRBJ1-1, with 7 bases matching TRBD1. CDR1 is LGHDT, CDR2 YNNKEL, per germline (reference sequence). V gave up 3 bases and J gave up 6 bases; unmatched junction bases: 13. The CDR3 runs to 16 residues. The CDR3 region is CASSQFNRGRRSEAFF. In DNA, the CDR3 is TGTGCCAGCAGCCAGTTCAACAGGGGAAGAAGATCTGAAGCTTTCTTT.

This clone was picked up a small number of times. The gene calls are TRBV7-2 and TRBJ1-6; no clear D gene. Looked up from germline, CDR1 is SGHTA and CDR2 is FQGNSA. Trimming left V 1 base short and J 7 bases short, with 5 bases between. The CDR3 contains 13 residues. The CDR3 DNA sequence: TGTGCCAGCAGCTTAGATAAAAATTCACCCCTCCACTTT. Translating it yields CASSLDKNSPLHF.

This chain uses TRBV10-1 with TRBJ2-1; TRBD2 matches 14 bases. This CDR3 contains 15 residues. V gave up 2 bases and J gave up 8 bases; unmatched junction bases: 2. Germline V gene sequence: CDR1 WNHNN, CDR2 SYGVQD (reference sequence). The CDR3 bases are TGCGCCAGCAGTGAGGGGACTAGCGGGAGCTATGAGCAGTTCTTC. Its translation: CASSEGTSGSYEQFF.

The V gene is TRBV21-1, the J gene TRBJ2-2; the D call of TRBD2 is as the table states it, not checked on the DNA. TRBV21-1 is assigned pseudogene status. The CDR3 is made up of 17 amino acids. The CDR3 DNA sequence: TGTGCCAGCAGCAAAGCAATTAGCGCTAAGAACACCGGGGAGCTGTTTTTT. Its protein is CASSKAISAKNTGELFF.

The CDR3 sequence: CASSVTGGSSGELFF. The CDR3 nucleotides read TGTGCCAGCAGCGTAACGGGAGGATCGTCCGGGGAGCTGTTTTTT. This chain joins TRBV9 and TRBJ2-2, with TRBD2 matching over 7 bases. The germline V gene has CDR1 SGDLS and CDR2 YYNGEE. The ends lost 1 base at V and 6 bases at J; junction bases unmatched: 6. This CDR3 is 15 amino acids long.